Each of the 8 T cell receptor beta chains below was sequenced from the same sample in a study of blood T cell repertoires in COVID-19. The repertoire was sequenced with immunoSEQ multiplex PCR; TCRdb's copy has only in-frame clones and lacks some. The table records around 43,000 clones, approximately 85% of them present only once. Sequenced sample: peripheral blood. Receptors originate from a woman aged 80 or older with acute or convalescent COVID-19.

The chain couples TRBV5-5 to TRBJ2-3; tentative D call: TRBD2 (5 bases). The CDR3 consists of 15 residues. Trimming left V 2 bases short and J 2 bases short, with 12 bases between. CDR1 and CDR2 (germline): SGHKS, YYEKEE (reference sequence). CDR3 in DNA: TGTGCCAGCAGCTTAGCGGTTCTGAACACAGATACGCAGTATTTT. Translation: CASSLAVLNTDTQYF.

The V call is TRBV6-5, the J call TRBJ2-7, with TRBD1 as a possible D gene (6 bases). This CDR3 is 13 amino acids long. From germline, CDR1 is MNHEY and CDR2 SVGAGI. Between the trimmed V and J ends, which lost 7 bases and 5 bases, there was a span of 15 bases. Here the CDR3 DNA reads TGTGCCAGCACACCTACAGGGTCCCACGAGCAGTACTTC. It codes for CASTPTGSHEQYF.

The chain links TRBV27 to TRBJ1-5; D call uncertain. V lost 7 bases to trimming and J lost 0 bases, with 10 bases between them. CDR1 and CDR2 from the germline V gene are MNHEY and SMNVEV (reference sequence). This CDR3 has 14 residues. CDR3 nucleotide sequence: TGTGCCAGCACCTCGACATTTAGCAATCAGCCCCAGCATTTT. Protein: CASTSTFSNQPQHF.

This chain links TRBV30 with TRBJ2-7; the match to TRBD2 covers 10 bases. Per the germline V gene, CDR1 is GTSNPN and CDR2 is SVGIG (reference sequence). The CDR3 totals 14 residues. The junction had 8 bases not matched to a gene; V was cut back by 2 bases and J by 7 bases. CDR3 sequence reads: CAWSPGTSVGEQYF. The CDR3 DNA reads TGTGCCTGGAGTCCGGGGACTAGCGTTGGTGAGCAGTACTTC.

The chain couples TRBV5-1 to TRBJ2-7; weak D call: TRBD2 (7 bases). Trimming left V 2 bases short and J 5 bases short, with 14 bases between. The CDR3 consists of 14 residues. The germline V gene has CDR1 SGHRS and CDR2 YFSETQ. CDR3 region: CASSFEKGGDEQYF. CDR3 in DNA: TGCGCCAGCAGCTTTGAGAAGGGGGGGGACGAGCAGTACTTC.

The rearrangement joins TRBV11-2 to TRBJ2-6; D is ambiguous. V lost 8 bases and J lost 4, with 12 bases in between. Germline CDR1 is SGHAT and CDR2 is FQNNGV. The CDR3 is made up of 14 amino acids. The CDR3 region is CASGSSSGANVLTF. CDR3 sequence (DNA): TGTGCCAGCGGTTCGAGTTCCGGGGCCAACGTCCTGACTTTC.

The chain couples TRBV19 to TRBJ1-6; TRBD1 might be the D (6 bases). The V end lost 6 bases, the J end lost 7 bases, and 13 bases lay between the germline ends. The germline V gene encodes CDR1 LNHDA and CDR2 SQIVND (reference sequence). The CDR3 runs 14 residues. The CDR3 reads CASSRRDINSPLHF. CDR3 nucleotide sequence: TGTGCCAGTAGCCGCCGGGACATAAATTCACCCCTCCACTTT.

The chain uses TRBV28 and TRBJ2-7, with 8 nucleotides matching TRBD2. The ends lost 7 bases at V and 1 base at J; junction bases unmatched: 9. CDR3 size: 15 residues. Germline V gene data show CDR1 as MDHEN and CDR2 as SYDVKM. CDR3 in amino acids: CASKPSSGSSYEQYF. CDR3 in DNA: TGTGCCAGCAAACCCTCGAGCGGGAGTTCCTACGAGCAGTACTTC. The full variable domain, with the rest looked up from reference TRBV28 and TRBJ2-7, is DVKVTQSSRYLVKRTGEKVFLECVQDMDHENMFWYRQDPGLGLRLIYFSYDVKMKEKGDIPEGYSVSREKKERFSLILESASTNQTSMYLCASKPSSGSSYEQYFGPGTRLTVT.